These T cell receptor beta chains were read from a single sample in a study of cytomegalovirus exposure and HLA in healthy donors. Only in-frame clones appear in the TCRdb table, and some are missing; sequencing was by immunoSEQ multiplex PCR. The sample holds around 150,000 clones, 76% seen once. The sequenced sample was PBMCs. The receptors derive from a man aged 35 to 55 in good health and CMV-seronegative. Both conserved end residues are part of each CDR3. Each record gives: clone size, J gene, D gene, V gene, CDR3 DNA, CDR3 protein. A D gene is named only where the DNA matches it firmly. Clone size is not always given. Where it is, it says once, few, many or a class for expanded clones.

.	TRBJ2-5	TRBD1	TRBV7-3	TGTGCCAGCAGGCCCGGGACAGGGGGCGGTGAGACCCAGTACTTC	CASRPGTGGGETQYF
.	TRBJ1-5	.	TRBV28	TGTGCCAGCAGAAGAAACTACAATCAGCCCCAGCATTTT	CASRRNYNQPQHF
few	TRBJ2-1	.	TRBV4-3	TGCGCCAGCAGCCAACGGGGGGCGGGGTCCTCCTACAATGAGCAGTTCTTC	CASSQRGAGSSYNEQFF
.	TRBJ2-3	.	TRBV5-1	TGCGCCAGCAGCCCAAGCGGGCGTTTCGATACGCAGTATTTT	CASSPSGRFDTQYF
.	TRBJ2-5	TRBD1	TRBV19	TGTGCCAGTAGTATCGGGACAGGGGCTTTGGGAGAGACCCAGTACTTC	CASSIGTGALGETQYF
.	TRBJ2-1	.	TRBV14	TGTGCCAGCAGCCAAAGCACGGCGGGTTACTCCTACAATGAGCAGTTCTTC	CASSQSTAGYSYNEQFF
.	TRBJ2-5	.	TRBV5-1	TGCGCCAGTCGCGGGCAGACAGGCCAAGAGGCCCAGTACTTC	CASRGQTGQEAQYF
.	TRBJ2-7	TRBD1	TRBV7-9	TGTGCCAGCAGCTTCGGGACAGCACCCTACGAGCAGTACTTC	CASSFGTAPYEQYF
once	TRBJ2-2	.	TRBV1	TGCACCAGCAGCCAAGCACTAGCGGGAGGGCCCAACACCGGGGAGCTGTTTTTT	CTSSQALAGGPNTGELFF
.	TRBJ2-1	TRBD1	TRBV5-1	TGCGCCAGCAGCCAGGACAGGGGTGGAGGGAATGAGCAGTTCTTC	CASSQDRGGGNEQFF
.	TRBJ2-7	TRBD1	TRBV5-4	TGTGCCAGCAGCTCGACGACAGGGACGGGCGAGCAGTACTTC	CASSSTTGTGEQYF
.	TRBJ1-6	TRBD1	TRBV6-1	TGTGCCAGCAGTGAAGCGACAGGGGGTAATTCACCCCTCCACTTT	CASSEATGGNSPLHF
.	TRBJ2-1	.	TRBV28	TGTGCCAGCAGTCCCGGCTCCTACAATGAGCAGTTCTTC	CASSPGSYNEQFF
.	TRBJ2-6	TRBD1	TRBV5-1	TGCGCCAGCAGCTTATTACAGGGGGCGACCACTGGGGCCAACGTCCTGACTTTC	CASSLLQGATTGANVLTF
.	TRBJ2-7	TRBD2	TRBV7-2	TGTGCCAGCAGCTTAGATGGCGGGGGGCGCCCCTACGAGCAGTACTTC	CASSLDGGGRPYEQYF
.	TRBJ2-1	TRBD2	TRBV7-9	TGTGCCAGCAGCCAACTAGCGGGAGGGCCAGATGAGCAGTTCTTC	CASSQLAGGPDEQFF
few	TRBJ2-3	TRBD2	TRBV27	TGTGCCAGCACCTTTTCCACTAGCGGTGTGGCAGATACGCAGTATTTT	CASTFSTSGVADTQYF
.	TRBJ2-7	TRBD1	TRBV25-1	TGTGCCAGCAGACCTAAAAGGGACAGGGGCAAGAGCGAGCAGTACTTC	CASRPKRDRGKSEQYF
.	TRBJ2-7	TRBD2	TRBV28	TGTGCCAGCAGTTCCGCTAGCGGGTCTCGCAACGAGCAGTACTTC	CASSSASGSRNEQYF
.	TRBJ2-7	TRBD1	TRBV13	TGTGCCAGCAGGAACCTTGGACAGGGCTCCTACGAGCAGTACTTC	CASRNLGQGSYEQYF
.	TRBJ2-7	.	TRBV6-5	TGTGCCAGCAGGTCATTAGCGAGCTCTAACGAGCAGTACTTC	CASRSLASSNEQYF
.	TRBJ1-1	TRBD1	TRBV29-1	TGCAGCGTTGGGTCCGGGACAGGGGGCACTGAAGCTTTCTTT	CSVGSGTGGTEAFF
.	TRBJ2-3	TRBD2	TRBV10-3	TGTGCCATGTCGGGACTAGCGGCAACAGATACGCAGTATTTT	CAMSGLAATDTQYF
.	TRBJ2-3	TRBD2	TRBV4-1	TGCGCCAGCAGCCATACGGGGACTAGCGGAAGCACAGATACGCAGTATTTT	CASSHTGTSGSTDTQYF
.	TRBJ2-3	TRBD2	TRBV6-1	TGTGCCAGCAGTGCCGGACTAGCGGGAATAGGAGATACGCAGTATTTT	CASSAGLAGIGDTQYF
few	TRBJ1-1	TRBD1	TRBV11-2	TGTGCCAGCAGCTTCCCGGGGCGACAGGGGGCTGGAGTGAACACTGAAGCTTTCTTT	CASSFPGRQGAGVNTEAFF